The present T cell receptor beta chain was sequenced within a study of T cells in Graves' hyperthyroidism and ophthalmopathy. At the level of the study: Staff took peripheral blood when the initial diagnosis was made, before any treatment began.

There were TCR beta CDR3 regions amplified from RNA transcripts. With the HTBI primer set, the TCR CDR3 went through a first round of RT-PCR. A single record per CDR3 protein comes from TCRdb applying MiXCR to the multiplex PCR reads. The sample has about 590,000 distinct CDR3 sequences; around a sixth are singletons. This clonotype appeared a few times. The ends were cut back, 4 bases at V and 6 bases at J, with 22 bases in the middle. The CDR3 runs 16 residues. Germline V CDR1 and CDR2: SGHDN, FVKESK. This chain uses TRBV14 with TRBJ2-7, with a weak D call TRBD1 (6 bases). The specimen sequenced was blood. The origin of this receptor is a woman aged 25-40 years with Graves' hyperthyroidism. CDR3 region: CASSRNTGSVMVEQYF. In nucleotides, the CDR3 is TGTGCCAGCAGCCGGAACACAGGGTCTGTGATGGTCGAGCAGTACTTC.